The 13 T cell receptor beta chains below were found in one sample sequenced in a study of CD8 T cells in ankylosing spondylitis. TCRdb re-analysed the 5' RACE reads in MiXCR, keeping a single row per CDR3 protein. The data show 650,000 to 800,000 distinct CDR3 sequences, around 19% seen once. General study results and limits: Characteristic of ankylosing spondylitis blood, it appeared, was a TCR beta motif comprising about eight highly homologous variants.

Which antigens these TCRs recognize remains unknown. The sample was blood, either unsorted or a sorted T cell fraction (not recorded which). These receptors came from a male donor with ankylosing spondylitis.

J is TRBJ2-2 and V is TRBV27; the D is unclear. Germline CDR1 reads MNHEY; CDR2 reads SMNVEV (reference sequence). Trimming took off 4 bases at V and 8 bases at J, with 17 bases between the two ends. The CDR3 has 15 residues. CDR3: CASSSLTEFLGELFF. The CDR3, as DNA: TGTGCCAGCAGTTCTCTGACGGAGTTTCTAGGGGAGCTGTTTTTT.

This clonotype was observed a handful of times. CDR3 region: CASSLRGKEGYTF. The CDR3 DNA reads as TGTGCCAGCAGCTTACGGGGCAAGGAGGGCTACACCTTC. The genes are TRBV7-9 and TRBJ1-2; tentatively, D is TRBD1 (5 bases). Germline V lookup: CDR1 SEHNR, CDR2 FQNEAQ (reference sequence). This CDR3 has 13 amino acids. Trimming took 2 bases from V and 8 from J, leaving 12 bases between them.

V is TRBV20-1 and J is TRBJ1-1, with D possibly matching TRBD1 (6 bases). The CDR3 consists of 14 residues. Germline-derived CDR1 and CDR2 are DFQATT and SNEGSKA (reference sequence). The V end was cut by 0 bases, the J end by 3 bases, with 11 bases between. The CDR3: CSARDFGQYTEAFF. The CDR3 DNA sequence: TGCAGTGCTAGAGATTTCGGACAGTACACTGAAGCTTTCTTT.

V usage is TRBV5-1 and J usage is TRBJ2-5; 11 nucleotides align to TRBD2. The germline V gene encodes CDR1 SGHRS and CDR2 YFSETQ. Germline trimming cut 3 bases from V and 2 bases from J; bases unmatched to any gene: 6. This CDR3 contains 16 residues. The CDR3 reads CASSWLAGGAQETQYF. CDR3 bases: TGCGCCAGCAGCTGGCTAGCGGGGGGCGCTCAAGAGACCCAGTACTTC.

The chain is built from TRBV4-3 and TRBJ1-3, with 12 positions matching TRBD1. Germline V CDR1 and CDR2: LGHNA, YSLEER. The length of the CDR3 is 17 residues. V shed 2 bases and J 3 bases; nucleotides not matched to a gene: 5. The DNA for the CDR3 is TGCGCCAGCAGCCAACGCGGGACAGGGGGCGGTGGAAACACCATATATTTT. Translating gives CASSQRGTGGGGNTIYF.

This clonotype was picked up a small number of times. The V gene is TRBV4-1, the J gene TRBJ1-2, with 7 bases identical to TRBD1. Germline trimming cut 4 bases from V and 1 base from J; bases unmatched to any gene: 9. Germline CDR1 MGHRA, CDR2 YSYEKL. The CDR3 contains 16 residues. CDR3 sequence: CASSLRQGDFNYGYTF. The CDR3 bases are TGCGCCAGCAGCCTCCGACAGGGAGACTTTAACTATGGCTACACCTTC.

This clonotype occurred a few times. CDR3 sequence (DNA): TGTGCCAGCAGCGTTGCCGGGACCCCAGGAGGAAATGAGCAGTTCTTC. As protein: CASSVAGTPGGNEQFF. The chain uses TRBV5-6 and TRBJ2-1; D possibly uses TRBD1 or TRBD2 (5 bases each). Germline CDR1 SGHDT, CDR2 YYEEEE. The CDR3 runs to 16 residues. Trimming removed 4 bases at V and 7 bases at J, with 21 bases between.

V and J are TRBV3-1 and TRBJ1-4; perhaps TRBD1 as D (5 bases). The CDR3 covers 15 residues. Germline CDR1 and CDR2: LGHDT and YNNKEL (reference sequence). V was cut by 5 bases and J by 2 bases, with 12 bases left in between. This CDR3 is CASSEFRATNEKLFF. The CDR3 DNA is TGTGCCAGCAGCGAATTCAGGGCGACTAATGAAAAACTGTTTTTT.

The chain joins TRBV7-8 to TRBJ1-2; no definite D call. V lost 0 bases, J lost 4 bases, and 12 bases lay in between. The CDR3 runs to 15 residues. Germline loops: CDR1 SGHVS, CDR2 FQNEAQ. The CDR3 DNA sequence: TGTGCCAGCAGCTTAGCGCTTCGGGAGGCCTATGGCTACACCTTC. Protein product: CASSLALREAYGYTF.

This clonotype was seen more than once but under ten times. The CDR3, as DNA: TGTGCCAGCAGCCCGGGACTAGCGGGGGTCTCAGTCTACGAGCAGTACTTC. Its protein product is CASSPGLAGVSVYEQYF. The rearrangement uses TRBV7-8 and TRBJ2-7; 14 bases match TRBD2. Germline loops: CDR1 SGHVS, CDR2 FQNEAQ. The junction had 9 bases not matched to a gene; V was cut back by 5 bases and J by 3 bases. This CDR3 region has 17 residues.

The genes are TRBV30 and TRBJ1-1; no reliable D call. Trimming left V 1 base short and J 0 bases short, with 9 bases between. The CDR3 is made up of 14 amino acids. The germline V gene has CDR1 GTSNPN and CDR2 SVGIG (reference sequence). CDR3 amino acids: CAWSGNSMNTEAFF. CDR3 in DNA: TGTGCCTGGAGTGGGAACTCGATGAACACTGAAGCTTTCTTT.

The CDR3 bases are TGCAGCGTTGAAGATGTATTAGCGGGAGGAACCGGGGAGCTGTTTTTT. This sequence encodes CSVEDVLAGGTGELFF. The V and J genes are TRBV29-1 and TRBJ2-2, with 10 positions matching TRBD2. Germline assignment: CDR1 SQVTM and CDR2 ANQGSEA. V gave up 0 bases and J gave up 5 bases; unmatched junction bases: 6. The CDR3 sequence is 16 residues long.

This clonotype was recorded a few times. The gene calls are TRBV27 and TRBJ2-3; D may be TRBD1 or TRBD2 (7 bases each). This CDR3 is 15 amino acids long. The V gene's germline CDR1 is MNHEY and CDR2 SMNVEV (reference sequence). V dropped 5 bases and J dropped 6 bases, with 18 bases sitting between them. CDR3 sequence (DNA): TGTGCCAGCAGTCCAGGGGGGGTCAGCGGGGATACGCAGTATTTT. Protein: CASSPGGVSGDTQYF.